Each of the 2 T cell receptor beta chains below was sequenced from the same sample in a study of graft-versus-host responses after intestinal transplantation. Here immunoSEQ multiplex PCR was the method, and the copy in TCRdb shows in-frame clones only, minus some. In the table there are 95,000 to 110,000 clones, about 88% of which are singletons. No antigen has been assigned to these receptors. Sequencing used unstimulated CD4+ T cells sorted from spleen or lymph node cells, obtained before intestinal transplant. The origin of the receptors is a human donor who received an intestinal transplant.

This clone was recorded a few times. The chain carries TRBV27 and TRBJ1-2; D is unresolved. Germline V gene data show CDR1 as MNHEY and CDR2 as SMNVEV (reference sequence). V was shortened by 0 bases and J by 2 bases, with 10 bases between the two germline ends. This CDR3 comprises 15 residues. DNA for the CDR3: TGTGCCAGCAGTTTATCAGGGTGGACCAACTATGGCTACACCTTC. It yields the protein CASSLSGWTNYGYTF.

V is TRBV10-3 and J is TRBJ2-5; no clear D gene. V lost 10 bases and J lost 2, with 14 bases in between. The CDR3 has 13 residues. The germline V gene encodes CDR1 ENHRY and CDR2 SYGVKD. This CDR3 reads CATLGAVQETQYF. The DNA for the CDR3 is TGTGCCACCCTCGGCGCGGTACAAGAGACCCAGTACTTC.